Listed below are T cell receptor beta chains from one sample, sequenced in a study of beta chain features in type 1 diabetes. TCRdb keeps only in-frame clones here, not all; method: immunoSEQ multiplex PCR. The sample consists of 550,000 to 850,000 clones, 13% of them appearing once. The sample was naive CD4+ T cells from blood. These receptors all come from a man aged 18 to 30 with type 1 diabetes. Each CDR3 is given with its conserved first and last residue. The D gene is left open where the match is weak. Size is stated for part of the rows, as once, few or many counts, or as a class when the clone is expanded.

>few|TRBJ2-1|TRBV7-8|TRBD2
TGTGCCAGCAGCCTCCTAGCGGGGCACGATGAGCAGTTCTTC
CASSLLAGHDEQFF
>few|TRBJ2-5|TRBV10-3|-
TGTGCCATCAGGTCGGGGGACAGCCCGACGGAGACCCAGTACTTC
CAIRSGDSPTETQYF
>few|TRBJ1-6|TRBV9|TRBD1
TGTGCCAGCAGCGTAGCCTCCGGGGACAGGGGCTCGAGTTTTCGTTCACCCCTCCACTTT
CASSVASGDRGSSFRSPLHF
>-|TRBJ1-5|TRBV7-9|-
TGTGCCAGCAGCTTATGGGGGGGAGTTGGTCAGCCCCAGCATTTT
CASSLWGGVGQPQHF
>few|TRBJ1-3|TRBV29-1|-
TGCAGCGTGACCGGACCCACCGGGACTGGAAACACCATATATTTT
CSVTGPTGTGNTIYF
>few|TRBJ2-3|TRBV5-1|TRBD1
TGCGCCAGCAGCTCTACAGGGGGCTATAGCACAGATACGCAGTATTTT
CASSSTGGYSTDTQYF
>few|TRBJ2-1|TRBV7-9|TRBD2
TGTGCCAGCAGCCCTCCGGGACTAGCATACAACAATGAGCAGTTCTTC
CASSPPGLAYNNEQFF
>few|TRBJ2-2|TRBV27|TRBD2
TGTGCCAGCAGATGGGAGGGGCTTAACGCCGGGGAGCTGTTTTTT
CASRWEGLNAGELFF
>few|TRBJ2-2|TRBV5-1|-
TGCGCCAGCAGCTTAGGTACCGCGAACACCGGGGAGCTGTTTTTT
CASSLGTANTGELFF
>-|TRBJ1-6|TRBV9|-
TGTGCCAGCAGCGTAGTCCAACTCTATAATTCACCCCTCCACTTT
CASSVVQLYNSPLHF
>few|TRBJ2-1|TRBV7-8|TRBD2
TGTGCCAGCAGCTTAAGTAGCGGGGTTACCAATGAGCAGTTCTTC
CASSLSSGVTNEQFF
>-|TRBJ1-1|TRBV5-1|-
TGCGCCAGCAGCGCCGGGTCCGCCGGGGTGAACACTGAAGCTTTCTTT
CASSAGSAGVNTEAFF
>few|TRBJ2-5|TRBV7-6|-
TGTGCCAGCAGCCCAGGGGCCCTAGTTCAAGAGACCCAGTACTTC
CASSPGALVQETQYF
>few|TRBJ2-1|TRBV7-9|-
TGTGCCAGCAGCTACGGCGCCCTGGCTTCAAACAATGAGCAGTTCTTC
CASSYGALASNNEQFF
>-|TRBJ2-7|TRBV4-2|-
TGTGCCAGCAGCCAAGATTTATCCTACGAGCAGTACTTC
CASSQDLSYEQYF
>-|TRBJ1-3|TRBV7-9|-
TGTGCCAGCAGCCCTTACCCAGAGCCTGGAAACACCATATATTTT
CASSPYPEPGNTIYF
>-|TRBJ1-5|TRBV1|-
TGCACCAGCAGCCGGAGACAGGGCTGTGATCAGCCCCAGCATTTT
CTSSRRQGCDQPQHF
>-|TRBJ1-2|TRBV6-5|-
TGTGCCAGCACCAAAGGGCAGGGGAGGTATGGCTACACCTTC
CASTKGQGRYGYTF
>few|TRBJ2-4|TRBV10-3|TRBD1
TGTGCCATCAGTGCAGGGGGCCGGACGGATGGCATTCAGTACTTC
CAISAGGRTDGIQYF
>few|TRBJ1-1|TRBV7-9|-
TGTGCCAGCTTAATCGTCAATGGACGCCAGAACACTGAAGCTTTCTTT
CASLIVNGRQNTEAFF
>-|TRBJ2-3|TRBV10-3|-
TGTGCCATCTGGAACGGGGGGCCTGGAGATACGCAGTATTTT
CAIWNGGPGDTQYF
>-|TRBJ1-1|TRBV19|TRBD1
TGTGCCAGTAGTGGACAGGGGAAGACTGAAGCTTTCTTT
CASSGQGKTEAFF
>-|TRBJ2-1|TRBV7-8|TRBD2
TGTGCCAGCAGCTCGAGTAGCGGGGGGTACAATGAGCAGTTCTTC
CASSSSSGGYNEQFF
>-|TRBJ1-6|TRBV6-5|-
TGTGCCAGTAAAGGGTCTTCGGGTTCACCCCTCCACTTT
CASKGSSGSPLHF
>few|TRBJ2-5|TRBV27|-
TGTGCCAGCAGTTCCGGTCAAGAGACCCAGTACTTC
CASSSGQETQYF
>-|TRBJ1-3|TRBV4-1|-
TGCGCCAGCAGCCAGGGATTTGGGACGACTGGAAACACCATATATTTT
CASSQGFGTTGNTIYF
>-|TRBJ1-2|TRBV25-1|-
TGTGCCAGCAGTGAATTTGACGGCTACACCTTC
CASSEFDGYTF
>few|TRBJ2-3|TRBV9|-
TGTGCCAGCAGCGTCCCCGGGGATACGCAGTATTTT
CASSVPGDTQYF
>-|TRBJ1-5|TRBV5-1|-
TGCGCCAGCAGCTCAGAGGGGGTAGGACAGCCCCAGCATTTT
CASSSEGVGQPQHF
>few|TRBJ2-2|TRBV28|-
TGTGCCAGCAAAATCCTGGCGGGCGGGGAGCTGTTTTTT
CASKILAGGELFF
>-|TRBJ1-5|TRBV25-1|-
TGTGCCAGCAGTGAATTCGGACAGCCCCAGCATTTT
CASSEFGQPQHF
>few|TRBJ1-6|TRBV30|-
TGTGCCTGGAGTGTACCCAATTCACCCCTCCACTTT
CAWSVPNSPLHF
>few|TRBJ2-3|TRBV29-1|-
TGCAGCGTTGAGGCTAGCGGCACAGATACGCAGTATTTT
CSVEASGTDTQYF
>once|TRBJ2-1|TRBV11-2|-
TGTGCCAGCAGCTTAGAAGACTTATCCTACAATGAGCAGTTCTTC
CASSLEDLSYNEQFF
>-|TRBJ2-7|TRBV27|TRBD1
TGTGCCAGCAGTCCGCTGACAGGGGGAAAATACGAGCAGTACTTC
CASSPLTGGKYEQYF
>-|TRBJ2-7|TRBV2|-
TGTGCCAGCGAGCAGTACGAGCAGTACTTC
CASEQYEQYF
>-|TRBJ2-7|TRBV4-1|-
TGCGCCAGCAGCCAACCTGGTGGAGTCGAGCAGTACTTC
CASSQPGGVEQYF
>-|TRBJ2-1|TRBV5-4|-
TGTGCCAGCACCCGGGGTGGAATGGGCAATGAGCAGTTCTTC
CASTRGGMGNEQFF
>-|TRBJ1-1|TRBV14|-
TGTGCCAGCAGTTCCGGGATCGGCACTGAAGCTTTCTTT
CASSSGIGTEAFF
>-|TRBJ1-2|TRBV9|-
TGTGCCAGCAGCGTAGCCCTAGGGGCGAACTATGGCTACACCTTC
CASSVALGANYGYTF
>-|TRBJ2-2|TRBV9|-
TGTGCCAGCAGCGTAGGAGGGGATAACACCGGGGAGCTGTTTTTT
CASSVGGDNTGELFF
>-|TRBJ2-1|TRBV5-4|-
TGTGCCAGCAGAGGGGGAGGGGGTCCCTACAATGAGCAGTTCTTC
CASRGGGGPYNEQFF
>-|TRBJ2-7|TRBV28|TRBD1
TGTGCCAGCAGCCCAGAACAGGGGTGGGCCTACGAGCAGTACTTC
CASSPEQGWAYEQYF
>-|TRBJ2-2|TRBV6-1|-
TGTGCCAGCAGTGGTTGGGCCTCAGCGAACACCGGGGAGCTGTTTTTT
CASSGWASANTGELFF
>-|TRBJ1-1|TRBV13|-
TGTGCCAGCAGCTTAGCTGTCGTGGGACAAGAAGCTTTCTTT
CASSLAVVGQEAFF
>-|TRBJ1-2|TRBV7-9|TRBD1
TGTGCCAGCAGCTTAGGCACCGGGACAGATAACTATGGCTACACCTTC
CASSLGTGTDNYGYTF
>-|TRBJ1-4|TRBV7-9|-
TGTGCCAGCAGCCGCGGGGATCTGGAGGCTAGGGAAAAACTGTTTTTT
CASSRGDLEAREKLFF
>few|TRBJ2-1|TRBV30|TRBD2
TGTGCCTGGAGTTCCCTCCGGACTAGCGGGGGAAACAATGAGCAGTTCTTC
CAWSSLRTSGGNNEQFF
>few|TRBJ2-2|TRBV30|-
TGTGCCTGGAGTGTACCGGACCGTTCTAGAACCGGGGAGCTGTTTTTT
CAWSVPDRSRTGELFF
>few|TRBJ1-2|TRBV5-4|-
TGTGCCAGCAGCCTCGACAAGAACTATGGCTACACCTTC
CASSLDKNYGYTF
>few|TRBJ2-7|TRBV10-3|TRBD1
TGTGCCATGGGGACAGCCCTTTCCTACGAGCAGTACTTC
CAMGTALSYEQYF
>-|TRBJ2-7|TRBV19|TRBD2
TGTGCCAGTAGTCCAGGGACTACCTACGAGCAGTACTTC
CASSPGTTYEQYF
>-|TRBJ2-7|TRBV6-5|-
TGTGCCAGCAGTCTAAACAGGGCCTCCTACGAGCAGTACTTC
CASSLNRASYEQYF
>few|TRBJ2-3|TRBV29-1|-
TGCAGCGTGGGGCCCCAGGGCACAGATACGCAGTATTTT
CSVGPQGTDTQYF
>few|TRBJ2-1|TRBV2|TRBD2
TGTGCCAGCAGTGAGTTGTTTAGCGGGGGGCTCTATGAGCAGTTCTTC
CASSELFSGGLYEQFF